This TCR beta chain was recovered during a study of metastatic and nonmetastatic thyroid tumors. TCRdb recomputed clones from the PCR reads via MiXCR. In the table there are tens of thousands of clones, roughly 18% of which are singletons. Patients had received no treatment of any kind before thyroid surgery. This clone came up many times. Germline CDR1 SGHRS, CDR2 YFSETQ. This CDR3 is built from 14 residues. J lost 6 bases, V lost 0 bases, and 6 bases had no gene match. The sequence was collected from a female donor with papillary thyroid cancer or a benign thyroid nodule (not recorded which). Some clones in this sample may be carry-over from other donors' samples. Sequencing input: blood. The rearrangement links TRBV5-1 to TRBJ2-7, with 7 bases lining up with TRBD2. CDR3 coding DNA: TGCGCCAGCAGCTTGGATCAGGGCGGGGGCGAGCAGTACTTC. As protein: CASSLDQGGGEQYF.